This passage covers 16 T cell receptor beta chains from one sample sequenced in a study of control samples from healthy donors and cancer patients. Libraries were prepared by immunoSEQ multiplex PCR; TCRdb keeps only in-frame clonotypes and omits some of them. The sample lists some 120,000 clones; nearly 95% were seen once. Sample: blood. The source is a young man in good health.

Notes on this clone: The sample has other DNA sequences that encode this CDR3 too. The chain carries TRBV5-1 and TRBJ1-1; D is uncertain. This CDR3 contains 12 residues. The germline V gene encodes CDR1 SGHRS and CDR2 YFSETQ. V was pared by 0 bases and J by 6 bases, with 6 bases between. The CDR3: CASSLVGSEAFF. CDR3 coding DNA: TGCGCCAGCAGCTTGGTTGGGTCTGAAGCTTTCTTT.

The chain combines TRBV6-6 with TRBJ1-2, with 11 bases fitting TRBD1. Per germline, CDR1 MNHNY and CDR2 SVGAGI (reference sequence). V lost 4 bases to trimming and J lost 6 bases; unmatched junction nucleotides: 4. This CDR3 has 14 residues. CDR3 DNA: TGTGCCAGCAGTTCCCAGGGACAGGGGGATGGCTACACCTTC. This encodes CASSSQGQGDGYTF.

The chain is built from TRBV9 and TRBJ1-2; no definite D call. This CDR3 has 14 residues. Between the trimmed V and J ends, which lost 5 bases and 5 bases, there was a span of 16 bases. Germline values: CDR1 SGDLS, CDR2 YYNGEE. The CDR3 protein is CASSPNLGSYGYTF. The CDR3 DNA reads as TGTGCCAGCAGTCCTAATCTGGGGAGTTATGGCTACACCTTC.

The chain combines TRBV9 with TRBJ2-5, with 10 bases matching TRBD1. After removal of 4 bases from V and 2 bases from J, the junction contained 8 bases not matched to a gene. There are 16 residues in the CDR3. Germline V gene lookup returns CDR1 SGDLS and CDR2 YYNGEE. This CDR3 is CASSNPGTGVQETQYF. CDR3 DNA: TGTGCCAGCAGCAACCCCGGGACAGGGGTACAAGAGACCCAGTACTTC. Full variable domain (outside the CDR3, taken from reference TRBV9 and TRBJ2-5): DSGVTQTPKHLITATGQRVTLRCSPRSGDLSVYWYQQSLDQGLQFLIQYYNGEERAKGNILERFSAQQFPDLHSELNLSSLELGDSALYFCASSNPGTGVQETQYFGPGTRLLVL.

The chain is built from TRBV6-6 and TRBJ1-1; tentatively, D is TRBD1 (5 bases). Trimming removed 2 bases from V and 1 base from J, with 14 bases in between. The length of the CDR3 is 16 residues. Germline CDR1 MNHNY, CDR2 SVGAGI (reference sequence). The CDR3 DNA sequence: TGTGCCAGCAGTTACGGCCCCGGGCAGGGGAACACTGAAGCTTTCTTT. Translating it yields CASSYGPGQGNTEAFF.

The gene calls are TRBV2 and TRBJ2-5; 9 nucleotides line up with TRBD1. CDR1 is SNHLY and CDR2 is FYNNEI in the germline V gene. The V gene end was trimmed by 6 bases and the J gene end by 5 bases; junction bases not matched to a gene: 4. There are 13 residues in the CDR3. In nucleotides, the CDR3 is TGTGCCAGCAGACAGGGGGCGGGGGAGACCCAGTACTTC. It specifies CASRQGAGETQYF.

The gene calls are TRBV12-5 and TRBJ2-3; the D gene could be TRBD1 or TRBD2 (6 bases each). Germline lookup yields CDR1 LGHNT and CDR2 FRNRAP. CDR3 length equals 16 residues. Trimming shortened V by 7 bases and J by 1 base, and 18 bases separated the two germline ends. The CDR3 bases are TGTGCTAGTGCTTTTCCCGGGGGCGGCGGCACAGATACGCAGTATTTT. Amino acids: CASAFPGGGGTDTQYF. Complete variable domain (other parts from reference TRBV12-5 and TRBJ2-3): DARVTQTPRHKVTEMGQEVTMRCQPILGHNTVFWYRQTMMQGLELLAYFRNRAPLDDSGMPKDRFSAEMPDATLATLKIQPSEPRDSAVYFCASAFPGGGGTDTQYFGPGTRLTVL.

The chain recombines TRBV7-6 with TRBJ2-5; perhaps TRBD2 as D (7 bases). The CDR3 covers 17 residues. V was trimmed by 5 bases and J by 5 bases, leaving 24 bases between them. Per germline, CDR1 SGHVS and CDR2 FNYEAQ. As DNA, the CDR3 is TGTGCCAGCAGCCCAATCCTTAGGGGGGGGGTGGTGGAGACCCAGTACTTC. Residues: CASSPILRGGVVETQYF. Together with reference TRBV7-6 and TRBJ2-5, the CDR3 gives the full variable domain: GAGVSQSPRYKVTKRGQDVALRCDPISGHVSLYWYRQALGQGPEFLTYFNYEAQQDKSGLPNDRFSAERPEGSISTLTIQRTEQRDSAMYRCASSPILRGGVVETQYFGPGTRLLVL.

V gene TRBV2 combines with J gene TRBJ1-1; D is uncertain. Germline V gene sequence: CDR1 SNHLY, CDR2 FYNNEI. The CDR3 loop spans 14 amino acids. V lost 8 bases and J 7 bases, leaving 20 bases between the germline ends. CDR3 loop: CASGVGPKGIEAFF. In nucleotides, the CDR3 is TGTGCCAGCGGGGTAGGACCGAAGGGAATTGAAGCTTTCTTT.

The genes are TRBV13 and TRBJ1-5; TRBD1 matches 11 bases. Germline lookup yields CDR1 PRHDT and CDR2 FYEKMQ (reference sequence). V shed 0 bases and J 7 bases; nucleotides not matched to a gene: 5. CDR3 length: 16 amino acids. The CDR3 coding sequence is TGTGCCAGCAGCTTAGGTTCGGACAGGGGGCAACAGCCCCAGCATTTT. Translating it yields CASSLGSDRGQQPQHF. Variable domain in full (rest from reference TRBV13 and TRBJ1-5): AAGVIQSPRHLIKEKRETATLKCYPIPRHDTVYWYQQGPGQDPQFLISFYEKMQSDKGSIPDRFSAQQFSDYHSELNMSSLELGDSALYFCASSLGSDRGQQPQHFGDGTRLSIL.

The rearrangement joins TRBV6-5 to TRBJ1-2; the D is unclear. V lost 2 bases and J lost 0, with 13 bases in between. Germline assignment: CDR1 MNHEY and CDR2 SVGAGI. This CDR3 has 16 amino acids. CDR3 amino acids: CASSYKSTGANYGYTF. The DNA of the CDR3 is TGTGCCAGCAGTTACAAGTCGACCGGAGCTAACTATGGCTACACCTTC.

The chain is built from TRBV6-5 and TRBJ1-1; 10 bases match TRBD1. The CDR3 loop spans 13 amino acids. The junction had 2 bases not matched to a gene; V was cut back by 8 bases and J by 2 bases. CDR1 is MNHEY, CDR2 SVGAGI, per germline. This chain's CDR3 is CASGTGANTEAFF. The CDR3 DNA reads TGTGCCAGCGGGACAGGGGCTAACACTGAAGCTTTCTTT.

J is TRBJ1-6 and V is TRBV27; 10 nucleotides agree with TRBD1. The ends lost 6 bases at V and 9 bases at J; junction bases unmatched: 8. The CDR3 length is 15 residues. Per the germline V gene, CDR1 is MNHEY and CDR2 is SMNVEV (reference sequence). CDR3 nucleotide sequence: TGTGCCAGCAGCAAGACAGGGGGCAGGGGTTCACCCCTCCACTTT. Amino acids: CASSKTGGRGSPLHF.

This chain links TRBV6-2 or TRBV6-3 with TRBJ2-1; possibly TRBD1 for D (6 bases). There are 18 residues in the CDR3. V lost 1 base, J lost 5 bases, and 21 bases lay in between. Germline CDR1 is MNHEY and CDR2 is SVGEGT. The chain's CDR3 is CASSYFPGAGEYDNEQFF. DNA of the CDR3: TGTGCCAGCAGTTACTTCCCCGGCGCAGGGGAATACGACAATGAGCAGTTCTTC.

This chain uses TRBV5-6 with TRBJ1-1; TRBD1 matches 10 bases. The CDR3 covers 14 residues. Losses at the gene ends were 5 bases for V and 5 bases for J; bases not matched to a gene: 6. Per the germline V gene, CDR1 is SGHDT and CDR2 is YYEEEE. CDR3 nucleotide sequence: TGTGCCAGCAGTTTTGGGACAGGGGCGACTGAAGCTTTCTTT. Encoded protein: CASSFGTGATEAFF. The variable domain in full, completed from reference TRBV5-6 and TRBJ1-1, reads DAGVTQSPTHLIKTRGQQVTLRCSPKSGHDTVSWYQQALGQGPQFIFQYYEEEERQRGNFPDRFSGHQFPNYSSELNVNALLLGDSALYLCASSFGTGATEAFFGQGTRLTVV.

The chain employs TRBV7-9 and TRBJ1-2, with 7 positions matching TRBD1. CDR1 is SEHNR, CDR2 FQNEAQ, per germline (reference sequence). This CDR3 comprises 13 residues. V was pared by 2 bases and J by 6 bases, with 3 bases of the junction left unmatched. The CDR3: CASSLKGGDGYTF. The DNA of the CDR3 is TGTGCCAGCAGCTTAAAAGGGGGCGATGGCTACACCTTC. Complete variable domain (other parts from reference TRBV7-9 and TRBJ1-2): DTGVSQNPRHKITKRGQNVTFRCDPISEHNRLYWYRQTLGQGPEFLTYFQNEAQLEKSRLLSDRFSAERPKGSFSTLEIQRTEQGDSAMYLCASSLKGGDGYTFGSGTRLTVV.